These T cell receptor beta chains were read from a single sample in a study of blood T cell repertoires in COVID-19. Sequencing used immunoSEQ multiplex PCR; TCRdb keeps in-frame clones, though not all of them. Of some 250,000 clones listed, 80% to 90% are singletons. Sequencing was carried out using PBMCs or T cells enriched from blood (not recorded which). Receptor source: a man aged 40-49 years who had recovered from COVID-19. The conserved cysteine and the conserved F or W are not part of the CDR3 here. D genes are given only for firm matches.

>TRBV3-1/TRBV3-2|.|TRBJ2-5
ASSQDPRRAETQY
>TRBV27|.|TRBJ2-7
ASSLGRTSYEQY
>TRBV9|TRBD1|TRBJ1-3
ASSVMDVRGPGNTIY
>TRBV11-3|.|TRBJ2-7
ASSLSGQFYEQY
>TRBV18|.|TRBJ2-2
ASLREANTGELF
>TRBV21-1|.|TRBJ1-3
ASSKARQGARNTIY
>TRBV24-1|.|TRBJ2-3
ATSDQGGTQY
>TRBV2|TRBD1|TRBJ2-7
ASSAGTAYEQY
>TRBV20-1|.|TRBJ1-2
SARRYGYT
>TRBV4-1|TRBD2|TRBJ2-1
ASSRTSGVNEQF
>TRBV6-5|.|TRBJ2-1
ASSYDDTTYNEQF
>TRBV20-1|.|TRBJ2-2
SAGAGTHTGELF
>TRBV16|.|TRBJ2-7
ASSQFKYEQY
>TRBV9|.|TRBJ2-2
ASSVVQNTGELF
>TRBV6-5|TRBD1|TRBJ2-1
ASRSLQGAPFEQF
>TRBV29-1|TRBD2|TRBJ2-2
SVGTPGLANTGELF
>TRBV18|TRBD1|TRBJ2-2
ASSPRPTGGANTGELF
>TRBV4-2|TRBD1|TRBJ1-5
ASSQAGTGNQPQH
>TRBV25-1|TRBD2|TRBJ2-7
ASSTGLAGGYLTYEQY
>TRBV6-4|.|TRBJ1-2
ASSDSHNKLPGRLANYGYT